This T cell receptor beta chain was retrieved from a study of cytomegalovirus exposure and HLA in healthy donors. CDR1 MGHRA and CDR2 YSYEKL come from the germline V gene. This CDR3 spans 17 amino acids. The junction had 11 bases not matched to a gene; V was cut back by 5 bases and J by 0 bases. A multiplex PCR was run with 60 Vbeta primers and 13 Jbeta primers. This table comes from immunoSEQ multiplex PCR, and its TCRdb copy is limited to in-frame clones, with some not included. This sample carries about 180,000 clones, around 80% of them seen once, and the ten largest clones take about 2%. The sequence was collected from a woman in her twenties or thirties in good health and CMV-seronegative. Specimen: PBMCs. The V gene is TRBV4-1, the J gene TRBJ2-3, with 7 bases identical to TRBD2. The CDR3 DNA reads TGCGCCAGCAGCTCGGTGGGGAGGGGTGCAAGCACAGATACGCAGTATTTT. This translates into CASSSVGRGASTDTQYF.